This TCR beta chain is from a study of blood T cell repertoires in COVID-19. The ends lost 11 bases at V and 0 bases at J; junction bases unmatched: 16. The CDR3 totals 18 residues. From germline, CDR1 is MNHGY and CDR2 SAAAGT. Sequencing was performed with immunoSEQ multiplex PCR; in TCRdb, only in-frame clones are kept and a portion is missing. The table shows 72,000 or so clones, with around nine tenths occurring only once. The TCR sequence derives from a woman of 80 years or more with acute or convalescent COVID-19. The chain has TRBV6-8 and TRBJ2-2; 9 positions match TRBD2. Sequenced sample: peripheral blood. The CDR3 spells CAAGGGHTPTSNTGELFF. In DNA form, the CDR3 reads TGTGCCGCGGGGGGGGGACACACACCGACCTCGAACACCGGGGAGCTGTTTTTT.